Detailed here is one T cell receptor beta chain. What it recognizes is unknown. The junction does not match germline at one end; this may be a read error. The data stem from a study of T and B cells in COVID-19 patients. Overall study findings and caveats: Clonality of TRB repertoires was high in active COVID-19; recovery brought above-healthy diversity and richness.

TRB was amplified from about 250-500 ng of blood genomic DNA. Germline CDR1 SGHAT, CDR2 FQDESV (reference sequence). The CDR3 consists of 12 residues. TRB rearrangements were amplified by multiplex PCR with BIOMED2 TRB-A/B primers. TCRdb reprocessed the multiplex PCR reads via MiXCR and lists one record per CDR3 protein. Of more than 15,000 distinct CDR3 sequences detected, over 25% appear once; the ten largest clones hold 4% to 5.5%. The TCR was taken from a human donor who had recovered from COVID-19. This chain connects TRBV11-1 to TRBJ2-7; D unclear. Sequencing used blood. The CDR3 spells CASSLEVNEQYF. The CDR3 bases are TGTGCCAGCAGTTTAGAAGTTAACGAGCAGTACTTC. Complete variable domain (other parts from reference TRBV11-1 and TRBJ2-7): EAEVAQSPRYKITEKSQAVAFWCDPISGHATLYWYRQILGQGPELLVQFQDESVVDDSQLPKDRFSAERLKGVDSTLKIQPAELGDSAMYLCASSLEVNEQYFGPGTRLTVT.